The entry that follows covers one TCR beta chain sequence. This sample stems from a study of Ad26.COV2.S vaccination and SARS-CoV-2 variants. The treatment denotes: roughly 20 received Ad26.COV2.S at low or high dose, single or two shots; roughly five received placebo; per-sample allocation not given. Sampling was performed 63 days after the first vaccine or placebo injection. The donor's status was that of an adult aged 18-55 years in Boston. This table comes from immunoSEQ multiplex PCR, and its TCRdb copy is limited to in-frame clones, with some not included. The sample yields about 480,000 clones, around 88% seen once. The clonotype originates from a person between 18 and 59 years old who received the Ad26.COV2.S COVID-19 vaccine or a placebo. Specimen: peripheral blood, collected in a trial of Ad26.COV2.S vaccine versus placebo.

The CDR3 DNA follows: TGTGCCATCAGCGACAGGAACAATGAGCAGTTCTTC. Residues: CAISDRNNEQFF. V usage is TRBV10-3 and J usage is TRBJ2-1, with a possible D match to TRBD1 (6 bases). V was pared by 6 bases and J by 5 bases, with 8 bases between. Per the germline V gene, CDR1 is ENHRY and CDR2 is SYGVKD. This CDR3 region has 12 residues.